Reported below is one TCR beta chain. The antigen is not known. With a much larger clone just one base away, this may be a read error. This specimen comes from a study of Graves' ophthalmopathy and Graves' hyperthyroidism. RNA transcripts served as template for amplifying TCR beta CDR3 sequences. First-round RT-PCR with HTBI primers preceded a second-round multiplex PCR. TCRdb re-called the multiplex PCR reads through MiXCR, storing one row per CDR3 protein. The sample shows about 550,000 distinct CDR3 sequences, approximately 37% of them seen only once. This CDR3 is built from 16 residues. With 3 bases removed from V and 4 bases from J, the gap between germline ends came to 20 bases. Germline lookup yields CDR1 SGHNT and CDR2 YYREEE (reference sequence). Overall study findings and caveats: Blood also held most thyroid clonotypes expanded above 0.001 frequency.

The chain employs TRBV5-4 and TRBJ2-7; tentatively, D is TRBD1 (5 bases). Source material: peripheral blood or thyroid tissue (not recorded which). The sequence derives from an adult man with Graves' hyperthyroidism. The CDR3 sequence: CASSSLTAANSYEQYF. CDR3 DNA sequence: TGTGCCAGCAGCTCTTTGACAGCCGCAAATAGTTACGAGCAGTACTTC.